These 32 T cell receptor beta chains share one sample of origin, sequenced in a study of graft-versus-host responses after intestinal transplantation. Profiled with immunoSEQ multiplex PCR; TCRdb holds only in-frame clones, not every one. The sample has over 90,000 clones, roughly 91% seen once. No antigen is known for these receptors. Sequenced here: unstimulated CD8+ T cells sorted from spleen or lymph node cells, sampled before intestinal transplant. These receptors all come from a human donor who received an intestinal transplant.

CDR3 nucleotide sequence: TGTGCCAGTAGAGCCCTCGAGACACAGAAAGAGACCCAGTACTTC. Translation: CASRALETQKETQYF. The chain has TRBV6-1 and TRBJ2-5; D unresolved. The CDR3 extends over 15 amino acids. CDR1 and CDR2 from the germline V gene are MNHNS and SASEGT. V gave up 9 bases and J gave up 3 bases, with 20 bases separating them.

In this sample, this clone turned up once. The chain is built from TRBV27 and TRBJ2-7, with 8 bases matching TRBD1. V was clipped by 5 bases and J by 6 bases; unmatched bases: 12. The CDR3 covers 15 residues. Germline CDR1 is MNHEY and CDR2 is SMNVEV (reference sequence). CDR3 sequence reads: CASSPRTGPVGEQYF. The CDR3 DNA is TGTGCCAGCAGTCCGAGGACAGGGCCGGTGGGCGAGCAGTACTTC.

V and J are TRBV9 and TRBJ2-3, with D unresolved. Per the germline V gene, CDR1 is SGDLS and CDR2 is YYNGEE. The CDR3 contains 12 residues. Trimming took off 3 bases at V and 0 bases at J, with 2 bases between the two ends. In nucleotides, the CDR3 is TGTGCCAGCAGCGCTAGCACAGATACGCAGTATTTT. It translates to CASSASTDTQYF.

This chain links TRBV10-2 with TRBJ1-1; TRBD1 matches 9 bases. Germline loops: CDR1 WSHSY, CDR2 SAAADI. This CDR3 spans 13 amino acids. V gave up 7 bases and J gave up 4 bases; unmatched junction bases: 4. The CDR3 sequence: CASIDRGGTEAFF. The CDR3 DNA reads as TGCGCCAGCATAGACAGGGGGGGCACTGAAGCTTTCTTT.

This rearrangement joins TRBV5-1 to TRBJ2-1; the match to TRBD2 covers 13 bases. V was clipped by 3 bases and J by 6 bases; unmatched bases: 9. The germline CDR1 and CDR2 sequences are SGHRS and YFSETQ. The CDR3 has 17 residues. The CDR3 coding sequence is TGCGCCAGCAGCTCACAACTAGCGGGAGGGGGGGGCAATGAGCAGTTCTTC. Translated: CASSSQLAGGGGNEQFF.

The chain carries TRBV7-6 and TRBJ2-1; D tentatively reads TRBD1 or TRBD2 (6 bases each). CDR1 SGHVS and CDR2 FNYEAQ come from the germline V gene. The CDR3 is 15 residues long. V lost 5 bases and J lost 4, with 15 bases in between. The DNA for the CDR3 is TGTGCCAGCAGCGTAGGGGGACTCCTATACAATGAGCAGTTCTTC. Translated: CASSVGGLLYNEQFF.

The chain is built from TRBV9 and TRBJ2-7; TRBD2 aligns across 10 bases. The junction had 7 bases not matched to a gene; V was cut back by 4 bases and J by 3 bases. The CDR3 has 15 residues. Germline CDR1 reads SGDLS; CDR2 reads YYNGEE. The CDR3 nucleotides read TGTGCCAGCAGCCCCGGGACTAGCGTGGTCTACGAGCAGTACTTC. Translating gives CASSPGTSVVYEQYF.

The V and J genes are TRBV9 and TRBJ2-3, with 7 bases that match TRBD2. From germline, CDR1 is SGDLS and CDR2 YYNGEE. This CDR3 spans 15 amino acids. J gave up 6 bases and V 1 base, and 8 bases lay outside the gene matches. The CDR3 reads CASSVREGLSDTQYF. DNA of the CDR3: TGTGCCAGCAGCGTAAGGGAGGGACTCTCGGATACGCAGTATTTT.

The chain has TRBV2 and TRBJ1-2; TRBD1 matches 7 bases. The CDR3 covers 14 residues. Germline lookup yields CDR1 SNHLY and CDR2 FYNNEI. V trimming: 5 bases; J trimming: 4 bases; junction bases outside the gene matches: 7. The CDR3 region has the DNA TGTGCCAGCAGTTCCGGGACAGAGGGCTATGGCTACACCTTC. Encoded protein: CASSSGTEGYGYTF.

The chain is built from TRBV19 and TRBJ2-3; D gene unclear. Trimming pared 0 bases from V and 2 bases from J, leaving 9 bases between. Per germline, CDR1 LNHDA and CDR2 SQIVND (reference sequence). The CDR3 contains 15 residues. CDR3 sequence (DNA): TGTGCCAGTAGTATAGATAACTCCCTCACAGATACGCAGTATTTT. Amino acids: CASSIDNSLTDTQYF. Complete variable domain (other parts from reference TRBV19 and TRBJ2-3): DGGITQSPKYLFRKEGQNVTLSCEQNLNHDAMYWYRQDPGQGLRLIYYSQIVNDFQKGDIAEGYSVSREKKESFPLTVTSAQKNPTAFYLCASSIDNSLTDTQYFGPGTRLTVL.

The chain recombines TRBV19 with TRBJ2-1, with D hard to call. CDR1 is LNHDA and CDR2 is SQIVND in the germline V gene (reference sequence). Trimming removed 5 bases from V and 0 bases from J, with 11 bases in between. The CDR3 extends over 15 amino acids. The CDR3 is CASSFDSSSYNEQFF. The CDR3 region has the DNA TGTGCCAGTAGTTTCGACTCGAGCTCCTACAATGAGCAGTTCTTC.

This clone was counted once. The chain carries TRBV2 and TRBJ2-7; a weak D match, TRBD1 (6 bases). CDR1 and CDR2 (germline): SNHLY, FYNNEI. V dropped 7 bases and J dropped 0 bases, with 10 bases sitting between them. The CDR3 spans 13 residues. This CDR3 reads CASIGTSSYEQYF. CDR3 in DNA: TGTGCCAGCATTGGGACATCCTCCTACGAGCAGTACTTC.

The J gene is TRBJ2-5, the V gene TRBV5-8, with 8 bases identical to TRBD2. The trim removed 1 base at V and 4 bases at J, leaving 6 bases unmatched. CDR3 length equals 15 residues. Germline V gene lookup returns CDR1 SGHTS and CDR2 YDEGEE. The CDR3 DNA is TGTGCCAGCAGCTTGTCCGCGGGGGGAGGAGAGACCCAGTACTTC. It is translated as CASSLSAGGGETQYF.

The chain joins TRBV10-2 to TRBJ2-7; D is perhaps TRBD1 (6 bases). Trimming removed 8 bases from V and 2 bases from J, with 7 bases in between. There are 11 residues in the CDR3. CDR1 is WSHSY and CDR2 is SAAADI in the germline V gene. The CDR3 DNA reads as TGCGCCAGCGCAGGGGCCTACGAGCAGTACTTC. The encoded protein is CASAGAYEQYF.

The CDR3 protein is CASSEGTVNSPLHF. The CDR3 DNA reads as TGTGCCAGCAGCGAGGGCACAGTAAATTCACCCCTCCACTTT. The chain recombines TRBV13 with TRBJ1-6; no reliable D call. CDR3 size: 14 residues. Trimming took off 5 bases at V and 7 bases at J, with 12 bases between the two ends. Germline V gives CDR1 PRHDT, CDR2 FYEKMQ (reference sequence).

The rearrangement uses TRBV6-1 and TRBJ2-7; the match to TRBD1 covers 7 bases. With V trimmed by 7 bases and J by 4 bases, 13 bases remained unmatched. CDR3 length: 15 amino acids. Germline V gene data show CDR1 as MNHNS and CDR2 as SASEGT. CDR3 sequence: CASIDRASTFYEQYF. In DNA, the CDR3 is TGTGCCAGCATTGACAGGGCTTCCACTTTTTACGAGCAGTACTTC.

The gene calls are TRBV5-6 and TRBJ1-1; D is possibly TRBD1 (6 bases). The V end lost 4 bases, the J end lost 3 bases, and 10 bases lay between the germline ends. The V gene's germline CDR1 is SGHDT and CDR2 YYEEEE. This CDR3 has 13 amino acids. CDR3 sequence: CASSRGGDTEAFF. CDR3 sequence (DNA): TGTGCCAGCAGCAGGGGGGGGGACACTGAAGCTTTCTTT.

In nucleotides, the CDR3 is TGCGCCAGCAGCTTGTTGAGGGGAGACAGGGCTCCTTTCTATGGCTACACCTTC. This translates into CASSLLRGDRAPFYGYTF. The chain recombines TRBV5-1 with TRBJ1-2; 7 nucleotides agree with TRBD1. This CDR3 region has 18 residues. Germline CDR1 reads SGHRS; CDR2 reads YFSETQ. Trimming at V came to 1 base and at J to 4 bases, leaving 16 bases not matched to a gene. The full variable domain, rest sourced from reference TRBV5-1 and TRBJ1-2, is KAGVTQTPRYLIKTRGQQVTLSCSPISGHRSVSWYQQTPGQGLQFLFEYFSETQRNKGNFPGRFSGRQFSNSRSEMNVSTLELGDSALYLCASSLLRGDRAPFYGYTFGSGTRLTVV.

In DNA form, the CDR3 reads TGCAGCGTTGAAGGGACAGAGATTCAAGAGACCCAGTACTTC. Translating gives CSVEGTEIQETQYF. The rearrangement links TRBV29-1 to TRBJ2-5, with D maybe TRBD1 (6 bases). The CDR3 consists of 14 residues. V was cut by 1 base and J by 2 bases, with 11 bases left in between. In germline, CDR1 is SQVTM, CDR2 ANQGSEA.

This sequence joins TRBV25-1 and TRBJ1-1; maybe TRBD1 (6 bases). There are 16 residues in the CDR3. The V end was cut by 4 bases, the J end by 1 base, with 16 bases between. Germline V gives CDR1 MGHDK, CDR2 SYGVNS. The CDR3 nucleotides read TGTGCCAGCAGTGTCAGCGACAGGTGGGGGAACACTGAAGCTTTCTTT. Its protein is CASSVSDRWGNTEAFF.

The rearrangement joins TRBV27 to TRBJ2-7; 7 nucleotides match TRBD1. Germline V gives CDR1 MNHEY, CDR2 SMNVEV (reference sequence). V shed 6 bases, J shed 2 bases, and the junction held 4 bases outside the gene matches. The CDR3 has 13 amino acids. As DNA, the CDR3 is TGTGCCAGCAGCCGACAGGGTCCCTACGAGCAGTACTTC. Protein sequence: CASSRQGPYEQYF.

The chain has TRBV29-1 and TRBJ2-5, with 9 nucleotides matching TRBD1. Trimming cost V 6 bases and J 1 base; bases outside gene matches: 3. CDR3 size: 13 residues. The germline V gene has CDR1 SQVTM and CDR2 ANQGSEA. The CDR3 nucleotides are TGCAGCGTGTGGGACAGGGCCCAAGAGACCCAGTACTTC. Translated: CSVWDRAQETQYF.

The chain has TRBV5-1 and TRBJ2-7, with 10 bases fitting TRBD2. Germline V gene lookup returns CDR1 SGHRS and CDR2 YFSETQ. This CDR3 comprises 15 residues. The ends lost 2 bases at V and 5 bases at J; junction bases unmatched: 7. In DNA form, the CDR3 reads TGCGCCAGCAGCTTCCTAGCGGGAGAGGATGACGAGCAGTACTTC. Protein: CASSFLAGEDDEQYF. The whole variable domain, filled in from reference TRBV5-1 and TRBJ2-7, reads KAGVTQTPRYLIKTRGQQVTLSCSPISGHRSVSWYQQTPGQGLQFLFEYFSETQRNKGNFPGRFSGRQFSNSRSEMNVSTLELGDSALYLCASSFLAGEDDEQYFGPGTRLTVT.

The rearrangement uses TRBV29-1 and TRBJ2-7, with TRBD1 matching 7 bases. The junction had 4 bases not matched to a gene; V was cut back by 7 bases and J by 1 base. The length of the CDR3 is 12 residues. From germline, CDR1 is SQVTM and CDR2 ANQGSEA. This CDR3 is CSAGQVSYEQYF. The CDR3 coding sequence is TGCAGCGCTGGACAGGTGTCCTACGAGCAGTACTTC.

V gene TRBV12-5 combines with J gene TRBJ2-7; TRBD1 agrees at 9 bases. Unmatched junction bases numbered 12, after V lost 1 base and J lost 2 bases. The germline gives CDR1 LGHNT, CDR2 FRNRAP. The CDR3 is 18 residues long. The CDR3 loop is CASGLEKTGTGRTYEQYF. Here the CDR3 DNA reads TGTGCTAGTGGTTTGGAAAAAACCGGGACAGGGAGGACCTACGAGCAGTACTTC.

This chain uses TRBV6-6 with TRBJ1-1; TRBD1 might be the D (6 bases). Germline V gives CDR1 MNHNY, CDR2 SVGAGI (reference sequence). With 2 bases removed from V and 1 base from J, the gap between germline ends came to 8 bases. The CDR3 totals 14 residues. Here the CDR3 DNA reads TGTGCCAGCAGTTACGAGGGGGAGAACACTGAAGCTTTCTTT. It codes for CASSYEGENTEAFF.

This clone has a single count. J is TRBJ1-2 and V is TRBV27; D unresolved. V lost 3 bases and J lost 6, with 11 bases in between. The CDR3 runs to 13 residues. The germline CDR1 and CDR2 sequences are MNHEY and SMNVEV (reference sequence). CDR3 region: CASSFRGEDGYTF. CDR3 in DNA: TGTGCCAGCAGTTTCCGGGGAGAAGATGGCTACACCTTC.

This rearrangement joins TRBV19 to TRBJ2-7; a weak D match, TRBD2 (5 bases). CDR1 and CDR2 from the germline V gene are LNHDA and SQIVND (reference sequence). The germline V and J ends were trimmed by 2 bases and 2 bases, with 10 bases remaining between them. This CDR3 is 14 amino acids long. The chain's CDR3 is CASSIMPGTYEQYF. CDR3 DNA sequence: TGTGCCAGTAGTATAATGCCGGGGACCTACGAGCAGTACTTC.

The chain employs TRBV7-9 and TRBJ2-7, with a possible D match to TRBD2 (5 bases). Deletions cut 1 base from V and 3 bases from J, with 25 bases between. Germline-derived CDR1 and CDR2 are SEHNR and FQNEAQ (reference sequence). There are 19 residues in the CDR3. CDR3 in amino acids: CASSLGRQDFDHFIYEQYF. Here the CDR3 DNA reads TGTGCCAGCAGCTTAGGGAGGCAGGACTTTGACCACTTTATCTACGAGCAGTACTTC. Full variable domain (remainder filled in from reference TRBV7-9 and TRBJ2-7): DTGVSQNPRHKITKRGQNVTFRCDPISEHNRLYWYRQTLGQGPEFLTYFQNEAQLEKSRLLSDRFSAERPKGSFSTLEIQRTEQGDSAMYLCASSLGRQDFDHFIYEQYFGPGTRLTVT.

This chain connects TRBV5-6 to TRBJ2-1, with TRBD2 matching 9 bases. There are 16 residues in the CDR3. Germline CDR1 and CDR2: SGHDT and YYEEEE. Germline trimming cut 1 base from V and 2 bases from J; bases unmatched to any gene: 4. The CDR3 here is CASSLLAGVPYNEQFF. The DNA of the CDR3 is TGTGCCAGCAGCTTGTTAGCGGGAGTCCCCTACAATGAGCAGTTCTTC.

This chain joins TRBV4-3 and TRBJ2-6, with D possibly matching TRBD1 (5 bases). Germline CDR1 reads LGHNA; CDR2 reads YSLEER. The CDR3 contains 16 residues. The ends were cut back, 0 bases at V and 3 bases at J, with 9 bases in the middle. CDR3 region: CASSQDRGLGANVLTF. As DNA, the CDR3 is TGCGCCAGCAGCCAAGATAGGGGTCTTGGGGCCAACGTCCTGACTTTC.

The chain couples TRBV5-5 to TRBJ2-2; D remains unclear. CDR3 length: 15 residues. The V gene lost 0 bases and the J gene lost 5 bases, with 11 bases spanning the gap. The germline V gene encodes CDR1 SGHKS and CDR2 YYEKEE (reference sequence). CDR3: CASSLVPRWTGELFF. In DNA form, the CDR3 reads TGTGCCAGCAGCTTGGTGCCCCGGTGGACCGGGGAGCTGTTTTTT. Variable domain in full (rest from reference TRBV5-5 and TRBJ2-2): DAGVTQSPTHLIKTRGQQVTLRCSPISGHKSVSWYQQVLGQGPQFIFQYYEKEERGRGNFPDRFSARQFPNYSSELNVNALLLGDSALYLCASSLVPRWTGELFFGEGSRLTVL.